This T cell receptor (beta chain) was recorded in a study of beta chain features in type 1 diabetes. The overall study: Examination covered around 110 million sorted cells spanning all samples. General study findings and limits: Among all four CD4+ subsets, Type 1 diabetes patients had TCRB CDR3s that were moderately but significantly shorter. Compared with healthy donors, patients appeared to share more similar naive, central memory and regulatory TCRB repertoires.

Per germline, CDR1 LGHNA and CDR2 YNFKEQ. The V gene end was trimmed by 2 bases and the J gene end by 4 bases; junction bases not matched to a gene: 7. The CDR3 has 17 residues. Sequenced material consisted of expressed TCRB transcripts (all of the isolated RNA was reverse transcribed). TCRdb keeps only in-frame clones here, not all; method: immunoSEQ multiplex PCR. Among roughly 400,000 clones listed, approximately 15% were seen once. Remarks on this clone: The antigen is not known.

The TCR was taken from a man aged 25-45 years in good health. Input material: naive CD4+ T cells from blood. The V gene is TRBV4-2, the J gene TRBJ2-1, with 11 bases matching TRBD2. CDR3 in DNA: TGTGCCAGCAGCCAATCTACCGGGACTAGCGGTTACAATGAGCAGTTCTTC. Translation: CASSQSTGTSGYNEQFF.